The 10 T cell receptor beta chains listed next were all sequenced from one sample in a study of T cells in women clearing cervical HPV infection. Here immunoSEQ multiplex PCR was the method, and the copy in TCRdb shows in-frame clones only, minus some. The listing contains 40,000 or so clones. What was sequenced was blood buffy coat. The origin of the receptors is a woman between 18 and 70 years old with a cervical HPV16 infection that either progressed to CIN3+ or cleared (not recorded which).

The covered CDR3 bases are TGTGCCACCGGATGGGGGGAAAGGGATACG. Its protein is CATGWGERDT. The whole CDR3 is CATGWGERDTQYF. This chain joins TRBV15 and TRBJ2-3, with TRBD2 as a possible D gene (6 bases). The read finishes 3 residues shy of the CDR3 end, and the germline J gene is used to complete it. The CDR3 has 13 amino acids. With 8 bases removed from V and 6 bases from J, the gap between germline ends came to 15 bases. In germline, CDR1 is LNHNV, CDR2 YYDKDF (reference sequence).

About this clone: The missing CDR3 end, 3 residues past where the read stops, is filled in from the germline J gene. The rearrangement uses TRBV6-2 or TRBV6-3 and TRBJ1-5; D remains ambiguous. V was cut by 3 bases and J by 0 bases, with 6 bases left in between. In germline, CDR1 is MNHEY, CDR2 SVGEGT. The CDR3 has 14 residues. This CDR3 is CASSYRASNQPQHF. The CDR3 bases that were read are TGTGCCAGCAGTTATAGGGCTAGCAATCAGCCC.

To note about this clone: The read is 3 residues too short to cover the CDR3 end, so that end is filled in from the germline J gene. The rearrangement joins TRBV5-6 to TRBJ2-7; TRBD1 matches at 9 bases. The CDR3 sequence is 14 residues long. The germline V gene has CDR1 SGHDT and CDR2 YYEEEE. J lost 3 bases, V lost 2 bases, and 3 bases had no gene match. The CDR3 bases that were read are TGTGCCAGCAGCTTCGGGACAGGGATCTACGAG. This translates into CASSFGTGIYE. The whole CDR3 is CASSFGTGIYEQYF.

Concerning this clone itself: The read finishes 3 residues shy of the CDR3 end, and the germline J gene is used to complete it. This chain connects TRBV20-1 to TRBJ2-7, with TRBD2 identical over 10 bases. Unmatched junction bases numbered 5, after V lost 0 bases and J lost 3 bases. Germline CDR1 and CDR2: DFQATT and SNEGSKA (reference sequence). The CDR3 contains 15 residues. CDR3: CSARESGGGHYEQYF. The covered CDR3 bases are TGCAGTGCTAGAGAAAGCGGGGGGGGGCACTACGAG.

As regards this clone: The read stops 3 residues short of the end of the CDR3; the missing end is completed from the germline J gene. The gene calls are TRBV7-2 and TRBJ2-5, with D perhaps TRBD1 (6 bases). V was cut by 0 bases and J by 5 bases, with 10 bases left in between. Germline V CDR1 and CDR2: SGHTA, FQGNSA. The CDR3 sequence is 14 residues long. CDR3 in amino acids: CASSLATGSETQYF. The sequenced CDR3 bases are TGTGCCAGCAGCTTAGCTACAGGGTCCGAGACC.

As regards this clone: The read is 3 residues too short to cover the CDR3 end, so that end is filled in from the germline J gene. This sequence joins TRBV5-1 and TRBJ1-2; D gene unclear. V was clipped by 0 bases and J by 0 bases, with 6 bases between them. The CDR3 loop spans 14 amino acids. Germline V gene sequence: CDR1 SGHRS, CDR2 YFSETQ. CDR3 residues: CASSLDGSNYGYTF. The sequenced CDR3 bases are TGCGCCAGCAGCTTGGACGGTTCTAACTATGGC.

The CDR3 spells CASSLTGESGELFF. The part of the CDR3 DNA that was read is TGTGCCAGCAGCTTAACAGGGGAAAGCGGGGAG. The rearrangement links TRBV7-3 to TRBJ2-2; weak D call: TRBD1 (5 bases). The read is 3 residues too short to cover the CDR3 end, so that end is filled in from the germline J gene. Trimming removed 0 bases at V and 7 bases at J, with 9 bases between. This CDR3 is 14 amino acids long. Germline-derived CDR1 and CDR2 are SGHTA and FQGTGA.

As to this clone: Read coverage stops 3 residues before the CDR3 terminus; the germline J gene supplies the remainder. The chain couples TRBV20-1 to TRBJ1-2; D may be TRBD1 (5 bases). The CDR3 contains 16 residues. Germline CDR1 and CDR2: DFQATT and SNEGSKA (reference sequence). CDR3 region: CSARDLSGQGSWGYTF. CDR3 DNA (partial): TGCAGTGCTAGAGATCTCTCAGGCCAGGGCTCGTGGGGC.

Concerning this clone: The CDR3 is cut off 3 residues early in the read; its end comes from the germline J gene. V usage is TRBV20-1 and J usage is TRBJ1-2, with D perhaps TRBD1 (6 bases). The germline V gene has CDR1 DFQATT and CDR2 SNEGSKA (reference sequence). The length of the CDR3 is 14 residues. The V and J ends lost 3 bases and 6 bases respectively, with 17 bases between them. The CDR3 reads CSASPPDRRDGYTF. The sequenced CDR3 bases are TGCAGTGCTAGTCCCCCCGACAGGCGCGATGGC.

Concerning this clone: The read comes to an end 3 residues before the CDR3 does, leaving the germline J gene to fill in the end. This chain links TRBV30 with TRBJ1-2; no clear D. CDR3 length equals 16 residues. V dropped 2 bases and J dropped 3 bases, with 19 bases sitting between them. CDR1 is GTSNPN and CDR2 is SVGIG in the germline V gene (reference sequence). The CDR3 DNA, read in part, is TGTGCCTGGAGTCGATTGGCGGGTAGGGTGGACTATGGC. It specifies CAWSRLAGRVDYG. The CDR3 in its entirety is CAWSRLAGRVDYGYTF.